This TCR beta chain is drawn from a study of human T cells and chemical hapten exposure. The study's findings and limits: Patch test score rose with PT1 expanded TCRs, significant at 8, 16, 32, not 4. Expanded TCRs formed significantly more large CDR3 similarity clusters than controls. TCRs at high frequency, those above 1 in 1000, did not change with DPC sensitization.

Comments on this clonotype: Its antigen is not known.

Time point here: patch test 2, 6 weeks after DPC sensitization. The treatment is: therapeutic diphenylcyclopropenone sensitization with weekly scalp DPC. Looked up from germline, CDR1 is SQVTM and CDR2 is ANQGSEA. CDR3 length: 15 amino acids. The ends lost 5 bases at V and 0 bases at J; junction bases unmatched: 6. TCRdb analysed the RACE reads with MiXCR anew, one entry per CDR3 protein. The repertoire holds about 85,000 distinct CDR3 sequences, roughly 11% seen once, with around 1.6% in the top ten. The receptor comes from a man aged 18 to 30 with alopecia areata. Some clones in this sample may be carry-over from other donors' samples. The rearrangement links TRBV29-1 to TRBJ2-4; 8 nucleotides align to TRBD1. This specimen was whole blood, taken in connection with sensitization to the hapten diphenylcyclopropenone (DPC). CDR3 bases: TGCAGCGTTCGAGCTGGGACAGGAGCCAAAAACATTCAGTACTTC. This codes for CSVRAGTGAKNIQYF.